The clone carrying this T cell receptor beta chain was detected many times. As yet, its antigen is unknown. The sample originates from a study of identical twins. Study-wide points: Cord blood beta clonotypes that were abundant carried fewer insertions, and memory repertoires showed no such trend. Low generation probability was overrepresented in out-of-frame alpha sequences shared by twins.

This CDR3 has 13 amino acids. Trimming removed 7 bases from V and 3 bases from J; junction bases left unmatched: 3. Germline V gene lookup returns CDR1 SNHLY and CDR2 FYNNEI. The authors used template switching to add a universal primer site and gave cDNA unique molecular identifiers. TCRdb analysed the 5' RACE reads with MiXCR anew, one entry per CDR3 protein. The sample carries roughly 240,000 distinct CDR3 sequences, 6% to 8.5% recorded once. A further study also used this sample, focusing on yellow fever vaccine responses in identical twins. Turning to that study: After vaccination, twins' T cell response reportedly seemed partly convergent, partly personalized.

V and J are TRBV2 and TRBJ1-3, with 7 bases fitting TRBD1. The clonotype originates from a woman aged 18-29 years in good health. Material for sequencing was CD8+ T cells sorted from blood. CDR3 nucleotides: TGTGCCAGCAACGACAGGGATGGAAACACCATATATTTT. It is translated as CASNDRDGNTIYF.